This record covers a single T cell receptor beta chain. Its antigen is still unknown. Between the trimmed V and J ends, which lost 6 bases and 2 bases, there was a span of 10 bases. Germline V CDR1 and CDR2: MDHEN, SYDVKM. CDR3 size: 14 residues. Measured with immunoSEQ multiplex PCR; TCRdb has only the in-frame clones, and not every one. The sample includes hundreds of thousands of clones, around 87% seen only once; the top ten take around 3.7%. Treatment of the sample: around 19 received Ad26.COV2.S at low or high dose, single or two shots; roughly five received placebo; per-sample allocation not given. Specimens were obtained on day 63 following the first vaccine or placebo injection. This specimen comes from a study of Ad26.COV2.S vaccination and SARS-CoV-2 variants. Overall study: Within the COV1001 Ad26.COV2.S trial arm, the donor was enrolled.

Points from the study as a whole: Reports say spike-specific CD8+ and CD4+ T cell responses covered substantial breadth after vaccination. Those who received vaccine or placebo ended up with similar non-spike TCR breadth.

The chain combines TRBV28 with TRBJ2-2; D unresolved. Material: peripheral blood, obtained in a trial of Ad26.COV2.S vaccine versus placebo. The sequence was obtained from a person aged 18 to 59 who received the Ad26.COV2.S COVID-19 vaccine or a placebo. CDR3 in amino acids: CASSLWGNTGELFF. CDR3 coding DNA: TGTGCCAGCAGCCTCTGGGGAAACACCGGGGAGCTGTTTTTT.